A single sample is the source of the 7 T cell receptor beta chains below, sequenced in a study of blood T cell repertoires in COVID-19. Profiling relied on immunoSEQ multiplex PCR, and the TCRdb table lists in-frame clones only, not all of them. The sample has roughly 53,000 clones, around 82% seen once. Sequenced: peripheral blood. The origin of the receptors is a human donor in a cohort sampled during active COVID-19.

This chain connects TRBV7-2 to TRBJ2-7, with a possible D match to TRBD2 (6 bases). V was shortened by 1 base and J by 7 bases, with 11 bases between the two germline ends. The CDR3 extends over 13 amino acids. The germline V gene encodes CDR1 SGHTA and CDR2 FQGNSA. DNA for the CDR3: TGTGCCAGCAGCTTAGGCGGGGATTTGGAGCAGTACTTC. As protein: CASSLGGDLEQYF.

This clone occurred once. In DNA form, the CDR3 reads TGTGCCAGCAGGCCCCAAGGGACTAGCGTCGAGACCCAGTACTTC. It specifies CASRPQGTSVETQYF. The gene calls are TRBV2 and TRBJ2-5, with TRBD2 identical over 10 bases. CDR1 and CDR2 from the germline V gene are SNHLY and FYNNEI. This CDR3 spans 15 amino acids. V was pared by 6 bases and J by 5 bases, with 9 bases of the junction left unmatched.

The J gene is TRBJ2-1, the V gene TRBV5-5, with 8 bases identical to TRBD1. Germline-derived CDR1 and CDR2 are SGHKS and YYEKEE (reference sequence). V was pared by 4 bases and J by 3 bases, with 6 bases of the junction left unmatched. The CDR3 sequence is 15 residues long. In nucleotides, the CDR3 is TGTGCCAGCAGCCGCCAGGGGGCGAGCTACAATGAGCAGTTCTTC. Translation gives CASSRQGASYNEQFF.

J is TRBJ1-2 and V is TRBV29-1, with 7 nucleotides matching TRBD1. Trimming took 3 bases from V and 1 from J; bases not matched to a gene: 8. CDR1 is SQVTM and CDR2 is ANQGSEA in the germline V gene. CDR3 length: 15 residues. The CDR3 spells CSVDKMGQRNYGYTF. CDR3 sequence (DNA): TGCAGCGTTGACAAAATGGGACAGCGTAACTATGGCTACACCTTC.

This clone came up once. CDR3 amino acids: CASSQATSGGPQGTQYF. CDR3 bases: TGCGCCAGCAGCCAAGCGACTAGCGGGGGCCCACAGGGAACGCAGTATTTT. The chain employs TRBV4-1 and TRBJ2-3; 12 nucleotides line up with TRBD2. The CDR3 totals 17 residues. The germline CDR1 and CDR2 sequences are MGHRA and YSYEKL. The J segment lost 9 bases and the V segment lost 1 base, leaving 11 bases of the junction unmatched.

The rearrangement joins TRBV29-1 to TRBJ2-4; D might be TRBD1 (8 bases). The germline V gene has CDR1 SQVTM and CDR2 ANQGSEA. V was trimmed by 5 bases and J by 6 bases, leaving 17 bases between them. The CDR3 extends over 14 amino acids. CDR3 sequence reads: CSVQSGTGGNIQYF. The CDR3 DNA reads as TGCAGCGTTCAAAGCGGGACAGGAGGAAACATTCAGTACTTC.

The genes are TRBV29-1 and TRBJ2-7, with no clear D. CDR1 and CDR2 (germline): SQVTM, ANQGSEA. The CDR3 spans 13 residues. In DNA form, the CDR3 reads TGCAGGGAACCCACAGCAGCCTCCTACGAGCAGTACTTC. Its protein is CREPTAASYEQYF.